The TCR beta chain described here comes from a study of blood T cell repertoires in COVID-19. For the study at large: Nucleic acid was either cDNA or gDNA, and it came from T cells, B-cell-depleted T cells, or PBMCs.

Original methodology: Amplification of reference gene primers provided the estimated nucleated cell counts. TCRdb keeps only in-frame clones here, not all; method: immunoSEQ multiplex PCR. V, J and clone size were drawn from that table, and D and trimming were deduced from the DNA. Among 250,000 to 300,000 clones, about 86% were seen once, and the ten largest hold 10% to 15%. Sequencing used peripheral blood. The source is a woman aged 70 to 79 with COVID-19, enrolled during active disease.

DNA of the CDR3: TGTGCCAGCAGCGTCAGGGGCTGGCAGGACACTGAAGCTTTCTTT. Translating it yields CASSVRGWQDTEAFF. The V call is TRBV9, the J call TRBJ1-1, with a weak D call TRBD1 (6 bases). Trimming left V 2 bases short and J 3 bases short, with 14 bases between. The CDR3 runs 15 residues. CDR1 is SGDLS and CDR2 is YYNGEE in the germline V gene.